This entry concerns a single T cell receptor (beta chain). The antigen remains undetermined. The data derive from a study of cytomegalovirus exposure and HLA in healthy donors. Study-wide results and caveats: Researchers reported in a later analysis that a missense DCLRE1C variant was tied to TCR beta V- and J-gene trimming. In a later analysis, across HLA loci, associated TCR counts were highest for DRB1, lowest for HLA-C.

PCR primers comprised 60 Vbeta and 13 Jbeta primers. Source study methods: A later analysis counted around 80 million unique TCR beta chains, some 10 million shared. The table came from immunoSEQ multiplex PCR; TCRdb's copy has only in-frame clones and leaves some out. D and trimming come from the DNA, and the V and J calls and clone size come from that table. The ten top clones account for roughly 2.5%, within a sample of approximately 120,000 clones. From germline, CDR1 is SQVTM and CDR2 ANQGSEA. V lost 7 bases, J lost 3 bases, and 10 bases lay in between. This CDR3 comprises 12 residues. The sequenced material came from PBMCs. V and J are TRBV29-1 and TRBJ2-1; D is perhaps TRBD1 (7 bases). The sequence came from a man under 40 in good health and CMV-seronegative. The CDR3 nucleotides are TGCAGCGGGGGGGACAGCTACAATGAGCAGTTCTTC. This gives the protein CSGGDSYNEQFF.